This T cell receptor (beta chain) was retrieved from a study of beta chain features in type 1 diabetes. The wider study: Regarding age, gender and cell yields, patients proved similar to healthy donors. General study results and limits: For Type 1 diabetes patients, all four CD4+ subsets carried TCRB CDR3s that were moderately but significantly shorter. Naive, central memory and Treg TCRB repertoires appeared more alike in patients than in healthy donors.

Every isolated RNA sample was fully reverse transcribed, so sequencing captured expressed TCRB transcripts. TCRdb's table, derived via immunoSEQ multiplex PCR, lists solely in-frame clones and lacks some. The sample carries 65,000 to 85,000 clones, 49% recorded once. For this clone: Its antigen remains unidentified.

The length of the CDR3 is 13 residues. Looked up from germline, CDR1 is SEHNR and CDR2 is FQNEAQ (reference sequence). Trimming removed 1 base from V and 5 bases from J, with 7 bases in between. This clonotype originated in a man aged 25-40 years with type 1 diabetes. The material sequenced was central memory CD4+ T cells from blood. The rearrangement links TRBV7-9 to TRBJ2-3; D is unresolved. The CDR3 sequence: CASSLGAGDTQYF. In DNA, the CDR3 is TGTGCCAGCAGCTTAGGGGCAGGAGATACGCAGTATTTT.